Listed here are 9 T cell receptor beta chains from one sample, sequenced in a study of blood T cell repertoires in COVID-19. Using immunoSEQ multiplex PCR, the repertoire was profiled, and TCRdb retains in-frame clones only, with some absent. The repertoire holds some 70,000 clones, with 86% as singletons. The sequencing sample was made of peripheral blood. The origin of the receptors is a man aged 50 or older with active COVID-19.

This chain joins TRBV7-3 and TRBJ1-1; TRBD1 is a possible D gene (6 bases). Trimming removed 0 bases at V and 5 bases at J, with 13 bases between. The CDR3 is 15 residues long. CDR1 is SGHTA, CDR2 FQGTGA, per germline. The CDR3 reads CASSLTGVRGTEAFF. The CDR3 bases are TGTGCCAGCAGCTTAACGGGGGTAAGGGGGACTGAAGCTTTCTTT.

This clone is a singleton in its sample. The chain joins TRBV6-5 to TRBJ2-7, with TRBD2 identical over 7 bases. CDR3 length: 15 residues. Germline V lookup: CDR1 MNHEY, CDR2 SVGAGI. Trimming at V came to 7 bases and at J to 2 bases, leaving 11 bases not matched to a gene. The CDR3 reads CASKVLAGDTYEQYF. In DNA, the CDR3 is TGTGCCAGCAAAGTCCTGGCGGGAGATACCTACGAGCAGTACTTC.

The CDR3 reads CASSPGLAGGAEQYF. Written as DNA, the CDR3 is TGCGCCAGCAGCCCAGGACTAGCGGGGGGGGCCGAGCAGTACTTC. The gene calls are TRBV5-1 and TRBJ2-7; 15 nucleotides match TRBD2. V lost 4 bases and J lost 6; bases outside the gene matches: 5. CDR1 is SGHRS and CDR2 is YFSETQ in the germline V gene. The CDR3 has 15 residues.

The CDR3 bases are TGTGCCAGTAGTATAATCCGGACTAGCGGGCGGGAGACCCAGTACTTC. Encoded protein: CASSIIRTSGRETQYF. The rearrangement links TRBV19 to TRBJ2-5, with 11 bases identical to TRBD2. Germline CDR1 is LNHDA and CDR2 is SQIVND (reference sequence). V lost 2 bases to trimming and J lost 5 bases; unmatched junction nucleotides: 7. The CDR3 is 16 amino acids.

The chain joins TRBV3-1 (or the pseudogene TRBV3-2) to TRBJ1-2, with unresolved D. Germline lookup yields CDR1 LGHDT and CDR2 YNNKEL (reference sequence). This CDR3 contains 14 residues. Trimming removed 4 bases at V and 6 bases at J, with 15 bases between. CDR3 in amino acids: CASSPGVPRNGYTF. CDR3 bases: TGTGCCAGCAGCCCTGGAGTCCCCCGGAATGGCTACACCTTC.

The genes are TRBV7-9 and TRBJ2-1; 9 positions agree with TRBD1. Germline CDR1 SEHNR, CDR2 FQNEAQ (reference sequence). The CDR3 runs 13 residues. The V and J ends lost 5 bases and 6 bases, in that order; junction bases with no gene match: 2. The CDR3 spells CASSPQGANEQFF. The CDR3 DNA is TGTGCCAGCAGCCCACAGGGGGCCAATGAGCAGTTCTTC. Complete variable domain (other parts from reference TRBV7-9 and TRBJ2-1): DTGVSQNPRHKITKRGQNVTFRCDPISEHNRLYWYRQTLGQGPEFLTYFQNEAQLEKSRLLSDRFSAERPKGSFSTLEIQRTEQGDSAMYLCASSPQGANEQFFGPGTRLTVL.

This chain joins TRBV27 and TRBJ1-2, with unresolved D. Trimming left V 5 bases short and J 1 base short, with 11 bases between. CDR3 length equals 14 residues. Germline V lookup: CDR1 MNHEY, CDR2 SMNVEV (reference sequence). The DNA for the CDR3 is TGTGCCAGCAGTCTGGCCAGAGGTAACTATGGCTACACCTTC. Translating gives CASSLARGNYGYTF.

The chain uses TRBV11-2 and TRBJ2-5; D may be TRBD1 (5 bases). CDR3 size: 13 residues. The V end lost 5 bases, the J end lost 5 bases, and 12 bases lay between the germline ends. Germline CDR1 is SGHAT and CDR2 is FQNNGV. CDR3 loop: CASSRLGAETQYF. Here the CDR3 DNA reads TGTGCCAGCAGCCGTTTAGGGGCTGAGACCCAGTACTTC.

CDR3 bases: TGTGCTACAGGAACGTATAATTCACCCCTCCACTTT. Translating it yields CATGTYNSPLHF. The chain recombines TRBV19 with TRBJ1-6, with D tentatively TRBD1 (5 bases). This CDR3 is built from 12 residues. CDR1 is LNHDA, CDR2 SQIVND, per germline (reference sequence).